These 3 T cell receptor beta chains share one sample of origin, sequenced in a study of shared clonotypes between healthy human individuals. Here immunoSEQ multiplex PCR was the method, and the copy in TCRdb shows in-frame clones only, minus some. The sample holds hundreds of thousands of clones, around 79% seen once. The sample consisted of PBMCs. The receptors were sampled from a woman in her thirties or forties in good health. Some clones in this sample may be carry-over from other donors' samples.

This sequence joins TRBV27 and TRBJ2-5; 7 nucleotides agree with TRBD2. The V gene's germline CDR1 is MNHEY and CDR2 SMNVEV (reference sequence). V dropped 6 bases and J dropped 5; count of bases not matched to a gene: 24. The CDR3 has 19 residues. CDR3 residues: CASRPLAAGDKSGRETQYF. The DNA of the CDR3 is TGTGCCAGCAGACCCCTGGCGGCGGGAGACAAATCCGGGAGGGAGACCCAGTACTTC.

The chain is built from TRBV30 and TRBJ2-7; D tentatively reads TRBD1 or TRBD2 (5 bases each). V gave up 1 base and J gave up 2 bases, with 12 bases separating them. This CDR3 has 14 amino acids. Germline lookup yields CDR1 GTSNPN and CDR2 SVGIG (reference sequence). The CDR3 is CAWSAGQGPYEQYF. The CDR3 DNA follows: TGTGCCTGGAGTGCGGGGCAGGGCCCCTACGAGCAGTACTTC.

This clone has only a few counts. The rearrangement uses TRBV27 and TRBJ1-1, with D maybe TRBD1 (6 bases). The germline CDR1 and CDR2 sequences are MNHEY and SMNVEV (reference sequence). The CDR3 has 15 amino acids. The V end was cut by 6 bases, the J end by 1 base, with 15 bases between. CDR3 residues: CASRGADRWNTEAFF. The CDR3 bases are TGTGCCAGCAGAGGCGCCGACAGGTGGAACACTGAAGCTTTCTTT.